This is a list of T cell receptor beta chains from one sample in a study of a mutant IDH1 vaccine in newly diagnosed glioma. TCRdb's copy holds only in-frame clones and misses some; the assay was immunoSEQ multiplex PCR. In the table there are tens of thousands of clones, approximately 78% of which are singletons. The antigens for these receptors are not known. This sample comprised PBMCs, obtained from a glioma patient whose treatment included an IDH1 peptide vaccine. The receptor set was obtained from a man in his forties or fifties with glioma. CDR3s include the opening cysteine and the closing phenylalanine or tryptophan. D genes are given only for firm matches. Size tells how often a clone was seen (once, few, many) or the class of an expanded clone, and some rows leave it out.

CDR3nt: TGCGCCAGCAGCGCCTTAAGGGACTACGAGCAGTACTTC
CDR3aa: CASSALRDYEQYF
v_gene: TRBV5-1
d_gene: .
abundance: .
j_gene: TRBJ2-7

CDR3nt: TGCAGCGCCCGACAGGGCGCGGAAGAGACCCAGTACTTC
CDR3aa: CSARQGAEETQYF
v_gene: TRBV29-1
d_gene: TRBD1
abundance: .
j_gene: TRBJ2-5

CDR3nt: TGTGCCAGCAGCATAGCTTTCAGGGGAAATGGCTACACCTTC
CDR3aa: CASSIAFRGNGYTF
v_gene: TRBV5-4
d_gene: .
abundance: .
j_gene: TRBJ1-2

CDR3nt: TGCGCCAGCAGCCTGACAGGGTCTGTGGAAAAACTGTTTTTT
CDR3aa: CASSLTGSVEKLFF
v_gene: TRBV5-1
d_gene: TRBD1
abundance: .
j_gene: TRBJ1-4

CDR3nt: TGCGCCAGCAGCCCCGGGACTGCTTCCTACAATGAGCAGTTCTTC
CDR3aa: CASSPGTASYNEQFF
v_gene: TRBV5-1
d_gene: .
abundance: .
j_gene: TRBJ2-1

CDR3nt: TGCGCCAGCAGCCAAGAGGGCGGGAGGGGAGAGACCCAGTACTTC
CDR3aa: CASSQEGGRGETQYF
v_gene: TRBV4-1
d_gene: TRBD2
abundance: .
j_gene: TRBJ2-5

CDR3nt: TGTGCCAGCAGCTGGCGGGACAGACAAGAGACCCAGTACTTC
CDR3aa: CASSWRDRQETQYF
v_gene: TRBV5-6
d_gene: .
abundance: .
j_gene: TRBJ2-5

CDR3nt: TGTGCCAGCAGCCAAGATCCCAGCGGGGCAGGACGGGAGACCCAGTACTTC
CDR3aa: CASSQDPSGAGRETQYF
v_gene: TRBV4-2
d_gene: TRBD2
abundance: .
j_gene: TRBJ2-5

CDR3nt: TGTGCCAGCAGTTACTCAGGACAGGGCACTGAAGCTTTCTTT
CDR3aa: CASSYSGQGTEAFF
v_gene: TRBV6-6
d_gene: TRBD1
abundance: few
j_gene: TRBJ1-1

CDR3nt: TGTGCCAGCAGCACTAGCTGGCGCCAGGGAGTGTACGAGCAGTACTTC
CDR3aa: CASSTSWRQGVYEQYF
v_gene: TRBV7-9
d_gene: .
abundance: .
j_gene: TRBJ2-7

CDR3nt: TGCGCCAGCAGCTCCGGACAGGGGGCGTTCTATGGCTACACCTTC
CDR3aa: CASSSGQGAFYGYTF
v_gene: TRBV5-1
d_gene: TRBD1
abundance: .
j_gene: TRBJ1-2

CDR3nt: TGCGCCAGCAGCCCTACGGGGGGACAGAACATTCAGTACTTC
CDR3aa: CASSPTGGQNIQYF
v_gene: TRBV4-3
d_gene: .
abundance: once
j_gene: TRBJ2-4

CDR3nt: TGTGCCAGTAGTGCGAGACAGGGGGGTAATCAGCCCCAGCATTTT
CDR3aa: CASSARQGGNQPQHF
v_gene: TRBV19
d_gene: TRBD1
abundance: .
j_gene: TRBJ1-5

CDR3nt: TGTGCCAGCAGTGGACTAGCGGGGAATGAGCAGTTCTTC
CDR3aa: CASSGLAGNEQFF
v_gene: TRBV6-5
d_gene: TRBD2
abundance: once
j_gene: TRBJ2-1

CDR3nt: TGTGCCAGCAGCACCCAGGGATCCAATCAGCCCCAGCATTTT
CDR3aa: CASSTQGSNQPQHF
v_gene: TRBV5-4
d_gene: .
abundance: few
j_gene: TRBJ1-5

CDR3nt: TGTGCCAGCAGCTTAGGAGGCTCTGGAAACACCATATATTTT
CDR3aa: CASSLGGSGNTIYF
v_gene: TRBV7-2
d_gene: .
abundance: once
j_gene: TRBJ1-3

CDR3nt: TGCGCCAGCAGCTTGGGACCGCCCTACACTGCTGAAGCTTTCTTT
CDR3aa: CASSLGPPYTAEAFF
v_gene: TRBV5-1
d_gene: .
abundance: few
j_gene: TRBJ1-1

CDR3nt: TGTGCCAGCAGCTTAAGGGGGCTCGGCGACAATGAGCAGTTCTTC
CDR3aa: CASSLRGLGDNEQFF
v_gene: TRBV7-9
d_gene: TRBD1
abundance: .
j_gene: TRBJ2-1

CDR3nt: TGCAGCGTTGAAGCCCGACTAGCTTGGAACAGGGATACGCAGTATTTT
CDR3aa: CSVEARLAWNRDTQYF
v_gene: TRBV29-1
d_gene: TRBD2
abundance: .
j_gene: TRBJ2-3

CDR3nt: TGCGCCAGCAGTGAGTCGAGCAGGGGTGATTCACCCCTCCACTTT
CDR3aa: CASSESSRGDSPLHF
v_gene: TRBV10-1
d_gene: .
abundance: .
j_gene: TRBJ1-6

CDR3nt: TGTGCCAGCAGCTTAGAGAGGGGTGCCCTAGCGGGACGGGGAAGCGAGCAGTACTTC
CDR3aa: CASSLERGALAGRGSEQYF
v_gene: TRBV7-2
d_gene: TRBD2
abundance: .
j_gene: TRBJ2-7

CDR3nt: TGTGCCAGCAGCTTATCCCCCGGCAGCTCCTACAATGAGCAGTTCTTC
CDR3aa: CASSLSPGSSYNEQFF
v_gene: TRBV11-2
d_gene: .
abundance: .
j_gene: TRBJ2-1